This T cell receptor beta chain emerged from a study of CD4 T cells in relation to SARS-CoV-2 and coronaviruses. Whole-study context: TCR beta CDR3s were sequenced after roughly 10-day antigen culture of PBMCs. No peptide or an HIV-1 Nef peptide pool served as negative control. Notes on the study in general: Crossreactivity was assessed only for spike protein, not other viral proteins.

About this clone: The antigen remains undetermined.

The germline CDR1 and CDR2 sequences are SGHRS and YFSETQ. The CDR3 has 15 residues. Trimming stripped 4 bases from V and 6 bases from J, with 17 bases between. CD4+ T cells from unexposed donors were obtained before the COVID-19 pandemic (2011-2018). The cells were cultured for approximately ten days before CD4+ T cells were isolated. As cell numbers allowed, unexposed-donor CD4+ T cells faced SARS-CoV-2 S/N and four cold-coronavirus spikes. Some clones are missing from TCRdb's copy, which holds only in-frame ones; the method was immunoSEQ multiplex PCR. The table records about 18,000 clones, approximately 82% of them present only once.

The clonotype was recovered from a human donor in good health. The sequencing sample was made of CD4+ T cells from PBMCs, cultured in vitro. The chain combines TRBV5-1 with TRBJ1-5; TRBD1 is a possible D gene (6 bases). The CDR3 spells CASSMEPKGGQPQHF. In DNA form, the CDR3 reads TGCGCCAGCAGCATGGAACCGAAAGGGGGTCAGCCCCAGCATTTT.